This TCR beta chain was identified during a study of T cell repertoires in cytomegalovirus infection. In the study overall: Recently identified HLA-C-restricted CMV epitopes were used, and well-studied HLA-B-restricted CMV epitopes were used as well. Matching HLA type, along with CMV infection, was indicated by public TCR beta signatures.

Study-level findings and limits: Of the TCR beta families, the public ones yielded a cumulative frequency that identified carriers of CMV plus the relevant HLA.

TCRdb processed the reads anew with MiXCR; each CDR3 protein has one entry. In the table there are approximately 76,000 distinct CDR3 sequences, under 30% of which are singletons. At least ten counts were recorded for this clonotype. Its antigen is still unknown. V lost 0 bases and J lost 0, with 9 bases in between. The CDR3 runs to 16 residues. Looked up from germline, CDR1 is SGHDN and CDR2 is FVKESK. The sequences come from CD8+ T cells from cultured PBMCs, collected from culture after CMV antigen stimulation. The origin of this receptor is a human donor in good health (CMV status not recorded). Some clones in this sample may be carry-over from other donors' samples. This chain joins TRBV14 and TRBJ2-1; D not resolved. CDR3 residues: CASSQDHTDSYNEQFF. The CDR3, as DNA: TGTGCCAGCAGCCAAGATCACACAGACTCCTACAATGAGCAGTTCTTC.